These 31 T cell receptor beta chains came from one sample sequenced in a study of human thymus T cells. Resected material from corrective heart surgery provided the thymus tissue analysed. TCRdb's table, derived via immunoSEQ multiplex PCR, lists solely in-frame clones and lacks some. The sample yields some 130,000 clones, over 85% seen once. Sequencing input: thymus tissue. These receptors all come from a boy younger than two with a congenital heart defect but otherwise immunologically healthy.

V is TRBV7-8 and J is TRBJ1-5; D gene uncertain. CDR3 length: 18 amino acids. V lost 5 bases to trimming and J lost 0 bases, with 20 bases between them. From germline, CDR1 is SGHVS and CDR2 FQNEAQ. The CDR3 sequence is CASSQRRQNFYSNQPQHF. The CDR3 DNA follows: TGTGCCAGCAGCCAACGTCGTCAGAATTTCTATAGCAATCAGCCCCAGCATTTT.

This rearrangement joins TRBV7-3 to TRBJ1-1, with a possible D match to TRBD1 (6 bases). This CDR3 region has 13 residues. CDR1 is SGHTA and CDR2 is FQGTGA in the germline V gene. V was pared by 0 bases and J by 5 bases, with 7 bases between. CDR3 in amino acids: CASSLTRGTEAFF. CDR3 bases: TGTGCCAGCAGCTTAACGAGGGGGACTGAAGCTTTCTTT. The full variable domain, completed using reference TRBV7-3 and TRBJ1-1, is GAGVSQTPSNKVTEKGKYVELRCDPISGHTALYWYRQSLGQGPEFLIYFQGTGAADDSGLPNDRFFAVRPEGSVSTLKIQRTERGDSAVYLCASSLTRGTEAFFGQGTRLTVV.

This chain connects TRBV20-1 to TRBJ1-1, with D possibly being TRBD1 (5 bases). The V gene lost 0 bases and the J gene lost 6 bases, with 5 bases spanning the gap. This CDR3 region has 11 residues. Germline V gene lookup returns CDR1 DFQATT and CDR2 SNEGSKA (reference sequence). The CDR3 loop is CSAREGPEAFF. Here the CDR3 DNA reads TGCAGTGCTAGAGAGGGACCTGAAGCTTTCTTT.

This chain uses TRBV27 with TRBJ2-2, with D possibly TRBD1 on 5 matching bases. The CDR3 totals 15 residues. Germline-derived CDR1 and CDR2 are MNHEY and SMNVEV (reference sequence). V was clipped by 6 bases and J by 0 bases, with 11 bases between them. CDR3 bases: TGTGCCAGCAGCTCCAGGGTTCCGAACACCGGGGAGCTGTTTTTT. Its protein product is CASSSRVPNTGELFF.

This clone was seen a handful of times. The CDR3 bases are TGTGCCAGCAGCCAAGTGCGGAATCAGCCCCAGCATTTT. Translating it yields CASSQVRNQPQHF. The V gene is TRBV14, the J gene TRBJ1-5; no clear D gene. The V end lost 1 base, the J end lost 4 bases, and 5 bases lay between the germline ends. Germline loops: CDR1 SGHDN, CDR2 FVKESK. The CDR3 is 13 residues long.

Here the CDR3 reads CASSLWTSGGSSYNEQFF. As DNA, the CDR3 is TGTGCCAGCAGCCTCTGGACTAGCGGGGGGAGCTCCTACAATGAGCAGTTCTTC. This chain connects TRBV7-9 to TRBJ2-1, with 14 nucleotides matching TRBD2. The trim removed 5 bases at V and 0 bases at J, leaving 6 bases unmatched. Germline V lookup: CDR1 SEHNR, CDR2 FQNEAQ (reference sequence). CDR3 length: 18 residues. Together with reference TRBV7-9 and TRBJ2-1, the CDR3 gives the full variable domain: DTGVSQNPRHKITKRGQNVTFRCDPISEHNRLYWYRQTLGQGPEFLTYFQNEAQLEKSRLLSDRFSAERPKGSFSTLEIQRTEQGDSAMYLCASSLWTSGGSSYNEQFFGPGTRLTVL.

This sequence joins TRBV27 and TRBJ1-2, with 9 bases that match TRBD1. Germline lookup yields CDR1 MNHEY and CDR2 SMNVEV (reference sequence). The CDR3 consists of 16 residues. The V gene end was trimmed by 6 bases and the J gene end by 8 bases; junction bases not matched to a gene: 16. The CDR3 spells CASSHLAGQGIYGYTF. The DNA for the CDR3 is TGTGCCAGCAGCCACCTCGCGGGACAGGGAATCTACGGCTACACCTTC.

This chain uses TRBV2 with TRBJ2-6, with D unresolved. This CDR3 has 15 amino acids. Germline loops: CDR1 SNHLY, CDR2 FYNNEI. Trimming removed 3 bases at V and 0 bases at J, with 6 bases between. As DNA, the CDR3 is TGTGCCAGCAGTGACAAAGTCTCTGGGGCCAACGTCCTGACTTTC. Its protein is CASSDKVSGANVLTF.

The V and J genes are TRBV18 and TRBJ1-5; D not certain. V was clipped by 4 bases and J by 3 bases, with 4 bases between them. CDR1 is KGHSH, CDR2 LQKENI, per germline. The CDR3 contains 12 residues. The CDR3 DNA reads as TGTGCCAGCTCACTAGACAATCAGCCCCAGCATTTT. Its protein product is CASSLDNQPQHF.

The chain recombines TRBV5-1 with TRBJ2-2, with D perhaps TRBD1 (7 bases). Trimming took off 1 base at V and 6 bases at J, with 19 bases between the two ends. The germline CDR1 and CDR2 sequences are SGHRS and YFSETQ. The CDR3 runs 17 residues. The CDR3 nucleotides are TGCGCCAGCAGCTTGCCCATGACAGGGAGGAGAGCCGGGGAGCTGTTTTTT. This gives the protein CASSLPMTGRRAGELFF.

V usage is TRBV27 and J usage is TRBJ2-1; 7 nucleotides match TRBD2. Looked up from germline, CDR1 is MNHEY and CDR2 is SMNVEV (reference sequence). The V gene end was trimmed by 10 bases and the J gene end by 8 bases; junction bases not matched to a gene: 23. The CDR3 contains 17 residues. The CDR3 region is CATGSSTSPRNPHEQFF. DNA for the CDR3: TGTGCCACCGGGTCCTCGACTAGCCCCAGAAATCCCCATGAGCAGTTCTTC.

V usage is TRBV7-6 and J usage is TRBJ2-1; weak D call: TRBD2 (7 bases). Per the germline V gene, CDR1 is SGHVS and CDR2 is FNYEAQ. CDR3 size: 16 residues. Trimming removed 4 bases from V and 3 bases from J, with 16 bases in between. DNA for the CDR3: TGTGCCAGCAGCTCCGAGGTAGGGGGGGACTACAATGAGCAGTTCTTC. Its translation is CASSSEVGGDYNEQFF. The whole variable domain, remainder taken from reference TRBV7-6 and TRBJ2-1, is GAGVSQSPRYKVTKRGQDVALRCDPISGHVSLYWYRQALGQGPEFLTYFNYEAQQDKSGLPNDRFSAERPEGSISTLTIQRTEQRDSAMYRCASSSEVGGDYNEQFFGPGTRLTVL.

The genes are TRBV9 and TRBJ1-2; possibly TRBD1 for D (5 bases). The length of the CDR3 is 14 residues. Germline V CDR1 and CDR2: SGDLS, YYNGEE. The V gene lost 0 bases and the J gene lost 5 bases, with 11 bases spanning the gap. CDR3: CASSVATGRYGYTF. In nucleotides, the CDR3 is TGTGCCAGCAGCGTAGCTACAGGTCGGTATGGCTACACCTTC.

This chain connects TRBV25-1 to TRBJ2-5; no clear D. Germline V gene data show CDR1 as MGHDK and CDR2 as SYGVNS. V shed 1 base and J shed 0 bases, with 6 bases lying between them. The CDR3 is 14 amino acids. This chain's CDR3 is CASSESRDQETQYF. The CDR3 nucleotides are TGTGCCAGCAGTGAATCTAGGGACCAAGAGACCCAGTACTTC.

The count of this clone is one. The CDR3 bases are TGCGCCAGCAGCCCGGACAGGGGTGATGGCTACACCTTC. The encoded protein is CASSPDRGDGYTF. The chain joins TRBV5-1 to TRBJ1-2; 9 bases are shared with TRBD1. The germline gives CDR1 SGHRS, CDR2 YFSETQ. There are 13 residues in the CDR3. V was pared by 4 bases and J by 6 bases, with 4 bases of the junction left unmatched.

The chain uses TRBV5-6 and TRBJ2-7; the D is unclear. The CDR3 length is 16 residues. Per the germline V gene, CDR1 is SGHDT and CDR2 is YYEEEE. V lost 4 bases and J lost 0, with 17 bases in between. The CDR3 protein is CASSPRPRSSSYEQYF. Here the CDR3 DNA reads TGTGCCAGCAGCCCAAGGCCCAGGTCGAGCTCCTACGAGCAGTACTTC. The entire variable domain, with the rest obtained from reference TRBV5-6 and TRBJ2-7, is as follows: DAGVTQSPTHLIKTRGQQVTLRCSPKSGHDTVSWYQQALGQGPQFIFQYYEEEERQRGNFPDRFSGHQFPNYSSELNVNALLLGDSALYLCASSPRPRSSSYEQYFGPGTRLTVT.

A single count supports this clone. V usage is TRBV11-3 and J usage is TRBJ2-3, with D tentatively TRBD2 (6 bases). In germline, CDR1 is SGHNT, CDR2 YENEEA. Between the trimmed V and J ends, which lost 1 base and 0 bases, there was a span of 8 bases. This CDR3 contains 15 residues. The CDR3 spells CASSLAGESTDTQYF. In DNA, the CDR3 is TGTGCCAGCAGCTTAGCGGGGGAAAGCACAGATACGCAGTATTTT. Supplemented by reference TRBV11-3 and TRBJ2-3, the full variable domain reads EAGVVQSPRYKIIEKKQPVAFWCNPISGHNTLYWYLQNLGQGPELLIRYENEEAVDDSQLPKDRFSAERLKGVDSTLKIQPAELGDSAVYLCASSLAGESTDTQYFGPGTRLTVL.

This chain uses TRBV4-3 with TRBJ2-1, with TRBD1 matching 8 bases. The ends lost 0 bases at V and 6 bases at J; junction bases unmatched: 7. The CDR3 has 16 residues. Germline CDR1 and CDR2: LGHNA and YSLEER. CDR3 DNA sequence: TGCGCCAGCAGCCAAGACGGGACAGGCGCGGCCAATGAGCAGTTCTTC. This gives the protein CASSQDGTGAANEQFF.

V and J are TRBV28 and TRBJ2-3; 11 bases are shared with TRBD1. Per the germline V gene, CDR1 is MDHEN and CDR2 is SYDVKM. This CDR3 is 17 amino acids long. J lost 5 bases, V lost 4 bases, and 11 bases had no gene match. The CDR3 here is CASSSFRDRGRRDTQYF. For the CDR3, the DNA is TGTGCCAGCAGTTCATTCCGGGACAGGGGGAGACGAGATACGCAGTATTTT.

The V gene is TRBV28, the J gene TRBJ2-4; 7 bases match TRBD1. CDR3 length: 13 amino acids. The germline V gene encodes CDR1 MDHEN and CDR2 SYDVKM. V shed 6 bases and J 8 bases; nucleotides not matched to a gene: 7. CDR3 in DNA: TGTGCCAGCAGCCCGACAGGGACGGACATTCAGTACTTC. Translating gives CASSPTGTDIQYF.

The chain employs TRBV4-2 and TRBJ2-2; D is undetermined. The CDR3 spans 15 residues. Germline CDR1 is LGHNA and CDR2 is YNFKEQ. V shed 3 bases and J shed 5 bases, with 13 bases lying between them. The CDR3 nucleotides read TGTGCCAGCAGCCAGAGCGTTACGAGTACCGGGGAGCTGTTTTTT. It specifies CASSQSVTSTGELFF.

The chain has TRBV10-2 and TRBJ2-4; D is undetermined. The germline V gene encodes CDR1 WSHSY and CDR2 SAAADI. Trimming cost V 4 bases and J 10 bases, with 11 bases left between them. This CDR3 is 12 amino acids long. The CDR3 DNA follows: TGCGCCAGCAGTGTGCGAGGAAATATTCAGTACTTC. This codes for CASSVRGNIQYF.

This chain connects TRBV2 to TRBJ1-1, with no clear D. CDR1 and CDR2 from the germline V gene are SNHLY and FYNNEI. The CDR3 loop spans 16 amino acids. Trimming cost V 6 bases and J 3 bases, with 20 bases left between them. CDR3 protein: CASRDRDRLVDTEAFF. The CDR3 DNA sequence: TGTGCCAGCAGGGATCGGGATAGGTTAGTAGACACTGAAGCTTTCTTT.

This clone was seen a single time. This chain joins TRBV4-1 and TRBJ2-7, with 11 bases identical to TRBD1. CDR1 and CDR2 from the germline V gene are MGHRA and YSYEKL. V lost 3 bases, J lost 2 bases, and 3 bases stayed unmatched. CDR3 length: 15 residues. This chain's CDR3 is CASSQTDRGPYEQYF. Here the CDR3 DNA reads TGCGCCAGCAGCCAGACGGACAGGGGGCCCTACGAGCAGTACTTC.

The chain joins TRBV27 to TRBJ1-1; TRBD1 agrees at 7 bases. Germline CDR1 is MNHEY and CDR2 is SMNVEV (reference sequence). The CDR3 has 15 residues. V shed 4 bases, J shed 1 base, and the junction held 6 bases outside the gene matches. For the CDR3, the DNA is TGTGCCAGCAGTTCCCCCCACAGGGGGAACACTGAAGCTTTCTTT. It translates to CASSSPHRGNTEAFF.

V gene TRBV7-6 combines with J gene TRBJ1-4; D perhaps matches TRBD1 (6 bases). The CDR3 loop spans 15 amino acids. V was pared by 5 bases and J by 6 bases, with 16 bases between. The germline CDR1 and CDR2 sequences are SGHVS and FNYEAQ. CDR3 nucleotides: TGTGCCAGCAGCCCACGAGGGGGTTTAGATGAAAAACTGTTTTTT. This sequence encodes CASSPRGGLDEKLFF.

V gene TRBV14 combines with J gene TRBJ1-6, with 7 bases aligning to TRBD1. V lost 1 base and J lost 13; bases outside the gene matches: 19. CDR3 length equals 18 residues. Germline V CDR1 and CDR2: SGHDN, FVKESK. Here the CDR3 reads CASSQAYGPRDSFSPLHF. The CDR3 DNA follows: TGTGCCAGCAGCCAAGCCTACGGCCCCCGGGACAGTTTTTCCCCCCTCCACTTT.

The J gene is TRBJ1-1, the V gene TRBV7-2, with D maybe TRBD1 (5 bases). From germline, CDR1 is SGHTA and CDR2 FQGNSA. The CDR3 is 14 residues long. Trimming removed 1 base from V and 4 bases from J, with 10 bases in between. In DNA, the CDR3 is TGTGCCAGCAGCTTAGAGGCGCAGGGCACTGAAGCTTTCTTT. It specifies CASSLEAQGTEAFF.

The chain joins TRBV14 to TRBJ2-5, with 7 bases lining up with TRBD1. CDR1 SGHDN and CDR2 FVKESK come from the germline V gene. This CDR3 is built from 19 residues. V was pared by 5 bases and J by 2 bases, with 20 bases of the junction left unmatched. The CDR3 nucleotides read TGTGCCAGCAGCTCTACCGGGACAGTTAAGTCGTCGGGGCAAGAGACCCAGTACTTC. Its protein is CASSSTGTVKSSGQETQYF.

This CDR3 is CASSKECTYEQYF. Written as DNA, the CDR3 is TGTGCCAGCAGCAAAGAGTGCACGTACGAGCAGTACTTC. V and J are TRBV21-1 and TRBJ2-7. TRBV21-1 is a recognized pseudogene. This CDR3 is built from 13 residues.

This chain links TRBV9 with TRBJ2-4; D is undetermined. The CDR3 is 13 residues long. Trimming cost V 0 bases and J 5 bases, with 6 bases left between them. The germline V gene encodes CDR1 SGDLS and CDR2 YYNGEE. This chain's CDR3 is CASSVGAQNIQYF. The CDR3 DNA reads TGTGCCAGCAGCGTAGGCGCCCAAAACATTCAGTACTTC.